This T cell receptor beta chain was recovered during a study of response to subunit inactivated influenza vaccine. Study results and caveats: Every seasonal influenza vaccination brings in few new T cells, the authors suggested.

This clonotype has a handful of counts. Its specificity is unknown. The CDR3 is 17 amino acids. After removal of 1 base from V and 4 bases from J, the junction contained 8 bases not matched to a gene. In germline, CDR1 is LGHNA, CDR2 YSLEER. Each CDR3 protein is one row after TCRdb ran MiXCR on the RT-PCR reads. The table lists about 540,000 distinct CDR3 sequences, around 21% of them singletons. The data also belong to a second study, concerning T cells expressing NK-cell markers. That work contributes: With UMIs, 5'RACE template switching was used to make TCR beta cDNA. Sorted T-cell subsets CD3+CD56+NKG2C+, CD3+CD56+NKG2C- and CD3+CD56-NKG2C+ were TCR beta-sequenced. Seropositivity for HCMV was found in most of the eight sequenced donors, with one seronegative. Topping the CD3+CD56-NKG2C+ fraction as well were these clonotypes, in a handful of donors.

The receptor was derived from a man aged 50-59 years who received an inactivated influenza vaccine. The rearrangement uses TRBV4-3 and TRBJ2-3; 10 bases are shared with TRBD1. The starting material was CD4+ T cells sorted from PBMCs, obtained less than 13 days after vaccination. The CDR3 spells CASSQAPVGQGSDTQYF. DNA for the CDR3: TGCGCCAGCAGCCAAGCACCGGTGGGACAGGGGTCAGATACGCAGTATTTT.